One and the same sample provided the 17 T cell receptor beta chains below, sequenced in a study of early T cells in non-severe SARS-CoV-2 infection. TCRdb called the 5' RACE reads again in MiXCR, with one record for every CDR3 protein. The sample holds about 31,000 distinct CDR3 sequences, roughly 5% seen once. Sequencing was done on a sample of whole blood. The receptor set was obtained from an adult who was a healthcare worker with PCR-confirmed SARS-CoV-2 infection or an uninfected control (not recorded which).

This clonotype came up many times. The chain couples TRBV7-9 to TRBJ1-1; D unresolved. The germline V and J ends were trimmed by 2 bases and 0 bases, with 7 bases remaining between them. CDR3 size: 14 residues. In germline, CDR1 is SEHNR, CDR2 FQNEAQ (reference sequence). The CDR3 DNA sequence: TGTGCCAGCAGCTTAAGAACGCTGAACACTGAAGCTTTCTTT. The encoded protein is CASSLRTLNTEAFF. The variable domain in full, completed from reference TRBV7-9 and TRBJ1-1, reads DTGVSQNPRHKITKRGQNVTFRCDPISEHNRLYWYRQTLGQGPEFLTYFQNEAQLEKSRLLSDRFSAERPKGSFSTLEIQRTEQGDSAMYLCASSLRTLNTEAFFGQGTRLTVV.

This clonotype was counted many times. V usage is TRBV29-1 and J usage is TRBJ2-5; D perhaps matches TRBD2 (5 bases). From germline, CDR1 is SQVTM and CDR2 ANQGSEA. The CDR3 loop spans 14 amino acids. Trimming took off 5 bases at V and 6 bases at J, with 19 bases between the two ends. The CDR3 reads CSVQWRLAEKTQYF. CDR3 sequence (DNA): TGCAGCGTTCAGTGGAGGTTGGCAGAAAAGACCCAGTACTTC.

This clonotype was counted at least ten times. CDR3 residues: CASSKRYEQYF. The CDR3 DNA follows: TGTGCCAGCAGTAAGAGGTACGAGCAGTACTTC. The gene calls are TRBV28 and TRBJ2-7, with D unresolved. The CDR3 loop spans 11 amino acids. V lost 5 bases and J 4 bases, leaving 6 bases between the germline ends. Germline CDR1 reads MDHEN; CDR2 reads SYDVKM.

The sample holds many counts of this clonotype. The gene calls are TRBV7-3 and TRBJ2-5; maybe TRBD2 (6 bases). The germline V gene encodes CDR1 SGHTA and CDR2 FQGTGA. Trimming took 5 bases from V and 2 from J, leaving 15 bases between them. This CDR3 region has 15 residues. The CDR3 sequence is CASSKTRAGQETQYF. CDR3 sequence (DNA): TGTGCCAGCAGCAAGACTAGGGCGGGACAAGAGACCCAGTACTTC.

The chain couples TRBV12-3 or TRBV12-4 to TRBJ1-1; 7 bases match TRBD1. With V trimmed by 1 base and J by 1 base, 0 bases remained unmatched. The CDR3 consists of 14 residues. Here the CDR3 reads CASSLGDRNTEAFF. CDR3 nucleotides: TGTGCCAGCAGTTTAGGGGACAGGAACACTGAAGCTTTCTTT.

This clonotype was counted at least ten times. V is TRBV24-1 and J is TRBJ1-5; no definite D call. In germline, CDR1 is KGHDR, CDR2 SFDVKD. This CDR3 is built from 12 residues. V was clipped by 3 bases and J by 4 bases, with 3 bases between them. The DNA of the CDR3 is TGTGCCACCAGTGATCCGAATCAGCCCCAGCATTTT. As protein: CATSDPNQPQHF.

This clonotype occurred many times. The chain recombines TRBV5-1 with TRBJ1-1; TRBD1 aligns across 11 bases. The CDR3 covers 14 residues. The V gene end was trimmed by 4 bases and the J gene end by 4 bases; junction bases not matched to a gene: 3. Per the germline V gene, CDR1 is SGHRS and CDR2 is YFSETQ. CDR3 sequence: CASSHGTGGTEAFF. The CDR3 nucleotides read TGCGCCAGCAGCCATGGGACAGGGGGCACTGAAGCTTTCTTT.

This clonotype has only a few counts. The rearrangement uses TRBV20-1 and TRBJ1-4; D perhaps matches TRBD1 (5 bases). This CDR3 is 12 amino acids long. The germline V and J ends were trimmed by 3 bases and 7 bases, with 9 bases remaining between them. The V gene's germline CDR1 is DFQATT and CDR2 SNEGSKA (reference sequence). The CDR3: CSARAGSEKLFF. The CDR3, as DNA: TGCAGTGCTAGGGCAGGGTCTGAAAAACTGTTTTTT.

Many counts were recorded for this clonotype. This chain joins TRBV21-1 and TRBJ2-1; the listed D gene, TRBD2, was not tested against the DNA. TRBV21-1 is noted as a pseudogene. The CDR3 has 17 residues. The CDR3 spells CASSKAWTSGRLNEQFF. The CDR3 DNA follows: TGTGCCAGCAGCAAAGCTTGGACTAGCGGGAGACTGAATGAGCAGTTCTTC.

This clonotype was counted many times. The chain couples TRBV27 to TRBJ1-1, with 9 bases matching TRBD1. This CDR3 is built from 15 residues. Germline loops: CDR1 MNHEY, CDR2 SMNVEV (reference sequence). The ends lost 6 bases at V and 5 bases at J; junction bases unmatched: 10. DNA for the CDR3: TGTGCCAGCAGCAAAAGACAGGGGGGGAGGACTGAAGCTTTCTTT. Protein product: CASSKRQGGRTEAFF.

This clonotype was found many times. The chain has TRBV29-1 and TRBJ2-3; possibly TRBD1 or TRBD2 for D (5 bases each). CDR3 length equals 13 residues. V lost 1 base and J 2 bases, leaving 7 bases between the germline ends. Germline values: CDR1 SQVTM, CDR2 ANQGSEA. Here the CDR3 reads CSVEGGTTDTQYF. For the CDR3, the DNA is TGCAGCGTTGAAGGGGGGACCACAGATACGCAGTATTTT.

There are many counts of this clonotype. The chain is built from TRBV7-9 and TRBJ2-1; 8 bases align to TRBD2. CDR1 and CDR2 from the germline V gene are SEHNR and FQNEAQ (reference sequence). The J segment lost 8 bases and the V segment lost 3 bases, leaving 9 bases of the junction unmatched. This CDR3 comprises 15 residues. The CDR3 region is CASSFSGLDGDEQFF. The CDR3 nucleotides read TGTGCCAGCAGCTTCTCGGGACTAGACGGCGATGAGCAGTTCTTC.

This clonotype was counted ten times or more. The chain employs TRBV7-9 and TRBJ1-1; 7 nucleotides align to TRBD1. V dropped 1 base and J dropped 1; count of bases not matched to a gene: 6. CDR1 and CDR2 from the germline V gene are SEHNR and FQNEAQ (reference sequence). The CDR3 totals 16 residues. The CDR3 reads CASSLVFRGGNTEAFF. Written as DNA, the CDR3 is TGTGCCAGCAGCTTAGTCTTCAGGGGGGGGAACACTGAAGCTTTCTTT.

This clonotype was seen many times. The chain links TRBV12-5 to TRBJ2-4, with a tentative D call TRBD1 (6 bases). Trimming pared 5 bases from V and 7 bases from J, leaving 15 bases between. CDR1 and CDR2 (germline): LGHNT, FRNRAP. The CDR3 runs to 14 residues. Written as DNA, the CDR3 is TGTGCTAGTGGTATCTCTGGGGGCGGCAACATTCAGTACTTC. It specifies CASGISGGGNIQYF.

In its sample, this clonotype was seen many times. The rearrangement links TRBV3-1 to TRBJ2-7, with D possibly being TRBD2 (6 bases). The V gene lost 3 bases and the J gene lost 1 base, with 10 bases spanning the gap. Germline V gene sequence: CDR1 LGHDT, CDR2 YNNKEL (reference sequence). The CDR3 spans 14 residues. CDR3 in amino acids: CASSHWGRSYEQYF. CDR3 nucleotide sequence: TGTGCCAGCAGCCACTGGGGGAGGTCCTACGAGCAGTACTTC.

In its sample, this clonotype was seen many times. The chain is built from TRBV9 and TRBJ2-1; 12 positions agree with TRBD2. CDR1 is SGDLS, CDR2 YYNGEE, per germline. CDR3 size: 16 residues. V lost 3 bases, J lost 10 bases, and 11 bases stayed unmatched. CDR3 residues: CASSAQSSGGAREQFF. The CDR3 DNA reads TGTGCCAGCAGCGCCCAGTCTAGCGGGGGGGCGAGGGAGCAGTTCTTC. The full variable domain, rest sourced from reference TRBV9 and TRBJ2-1, is DSGVTQTPKHLITATGQRVTLRCSPRSGDLSVYWYQQSLDQGLQFLIQYYNGEERAKGNILERFSAQQFPDLHSELNLSSLELGDSALYFCASSAQSSGGAREQFFGPGTRLTVL.

The chain couples TRBV2 to TRBJ2-3; D is undetermined. V gave up 2 bases and J gave up 0 bases, with 12 bases separating them. CDR1 and CDR2 (germline): SNHLY, FYNNEI. This CDR3 is built from 16 residues. DNA for the CDR3: TGTGCCAGCAGTGAAAATGGGCAGCTAAGCACAGATACGCAGTATTTT. It yields the protein CASSENGQLSTDTQYF.